Following are 9 T cell receptor beta chains from one sample sequenced in a study of T-cell reconstitution after alpha-beta-depleted transplantation in children. Unique molecular identifiers were incorporated during preparation of the TCRbeta library. Via MiXCR, TCRdb re-called the PCR reads, giving one row per CDR3 protein. This table holds around 380,000 distinct CDR3 sequences, roughly 10% found once. The starting material was PBMCs from the stem cell graft donor, obtained from the stem cell graft. These receptor sequences come from a human donor who donated a stem cell graft to a child with acute myeloid leukemia.

The table lists this clonotype with a few counts. The gene calls are TRBV7-2 and TRBJ2-3; the D is unclear. The germline V gene has CDR1 SGHTA and CDR2 FQGNSA. V was pared by 1 base and J by 8 bases, with 16 bases between. This CDR3 region has 15 residues. The CDR3 bases are TGTGCCAGCAGCTTAGTGGCAGGTTCGGGTGGTACGCAGTATTTT. Its translation is CASSLVAGSGGTQYF. Full variable domain (rest looked up from reference TRBV7-2 and TRBJ2-3): GAGVSQSPSNKVTEKGKDVELRCDPISGHTALYWYRQSLGQGLEFLIYFQGNSAPDKSGLPSDRFSAERTGGSVSTLTIQRTQQEDSAVYLCASSLVAGSGGTQYFGPGTRLTVL.

This clonotype was detected a few times. The chain employs TRBV20-1 and TRBJ1-3, with TRBD1 matching 9 bases. CDR3 size: 15 residues. J was trimmed by 3 bases and V by 5 bases; bases with no gene match: 8. CDR1 and CDR2 (germline): DFQATT, SNEGSKA (reference sequence). The CDR3 nucleotides are TGCAGTGCTGCGACCGGGACAGGGCTTGGAAACACCATATATTTT. Its translation is CSAATGTGLGNTIYF.

This clonotype was counted at least ten times. This chain connects TRBV11-2 to TRBJ2-1; 12 positions agree with TRBD2. The trim removed 3 bases at V and 15 bases at J, leaving 12 bases unmatched. The CDR3 is made up of 15 amino acids. The germline V gene encodes CDR1 SGHAT and CDR2 FQNNGV. CDR3 coding DNA: TGTGCCAGCAGCTTTCTGACTAGCGGGGGTCCCCTTCCGTTCTTC. Protein product: CASSFLTSGGPLPFF.

This clonotype was observed a handful of times. The V gene is TRBV19, the J gene TRBJ1-1, with 8 bases fitting TRBD1. The CDR3 covers 16 residues. The V gene end was trimmed by 7 bases and the J gene end by 2 bases; junction bases not matched to a gene: 12. Germline lookup yields CDR1 LNHDA and CDR2 SQIVND (reference sequence). CDR3 nucleotide sequence: TGTGCCAGTATCATACATCCGGGACAGGAAAACACTGAAGCTTTCTTT. Its protein product is CASIIHPGQENTEAFF.

The chain couples TRBV29-1 to TRBJ1-4; D is ambiguous. CDR1 and CDR2 from the germline V gene are SQVTM and ANQGSEA. The CDR3 sequence is 13 residues long. Deletions cut 2 bases from V and 1 base from J, with 5 bases between. CDR3 nucleotides: TGCAGCGTTGAAAGCCAAACTAATGAAAAACTGTTTTTT. This gives the protein CSVESQTNEKLFF. The full variable domain, rest sourced from reference TRBV29-1 and TRBJ1-4, is SAVISQKPSRDICQRGTSLTIQCQVDSQVTMMFWYRQQPGQSLTLIATANQGSEATYESGFVIDKFPISRPNLTFSTLTVSNMSPEDSSIYLCSVESQTNEKLFFGSGTQLSVL.

There are a few counts of this clonotype. The chain carries TRBV12-3 or TRBV12-4 and TRBJ2-3; D remains ambiguous. The V gene lost 2 bases and the J gene lost 8 bases, with 11 bases spanning the gap. This CDR3 spans 13 amino acids. The DNA of the CDR3 is TGTGCCAGCAGTTTAAACCGCATGGGTACGCAGTATTTT. It is translated as CASSLNRMGTQYF.

In this sample, this clonotype turned up a few times. The chain is built from TRBV20-1 and TRBJ2-3; 16 bases are shared with TRBD2. This CDR3 region has 16 residues. J was trimmed by 6 bases and V by 6 bases; bases with no gene match: 9. Germline lookup yields CDR1 DFQATT and CDR2 SNEGSKA (reference sequence). CDR3 nucleotide sequence: TGCAGTGCCCCGGGACTAGCGGGAGGGCCCTTCGATACGCAGTATTTT. It translates to CSAPGLAGGPFDTQYF.

The rearrangement uses TRBV18 and TRBJ2-7; D unclear. Germline V gene data show CDR1 as KGHSH and CDR2 as LQKENI. Trimming cost V 2 bases and J 7 bases, with 9 bases left between them. The CDR3 has 12 amino acids. DNA of the CDR3: TGTGCCAGCTCACCAAGCCTCTGGGAGCAGTACTTC. It is translated as CASSPSLWEQYF.

This clonotype was picked up many times. V and J are TRBV7-9 and TRBJ1-5; D not certain. CDR1 and CDR2 from the germline V gene are SEHNR and FQNEAQ (reference sequence). The V and J ends lost 5 bases and 6 bases respectively, with 14 bases between them. The CDR3 has 14 residues. The CDR3 DNA is TGTGCCAGCAGCGAGGGTGGGAGGGCTCAGCCCCAGCATTTT. Translation: CASSEGGRAQPQHF. Complete variable domain (other parts from reference TRBV7-9 and TRBJ1-5): DTGVSQNPRHKITKRGQNVTFRCDPISEHNRLYWYRQTLGQGPEFLTYFQNEAQLEKSRLLSDRFSAERPKGSFSTLEIQRTEQGDSAMYLCASSEGGRAQPQHFGDGTRLSIL.